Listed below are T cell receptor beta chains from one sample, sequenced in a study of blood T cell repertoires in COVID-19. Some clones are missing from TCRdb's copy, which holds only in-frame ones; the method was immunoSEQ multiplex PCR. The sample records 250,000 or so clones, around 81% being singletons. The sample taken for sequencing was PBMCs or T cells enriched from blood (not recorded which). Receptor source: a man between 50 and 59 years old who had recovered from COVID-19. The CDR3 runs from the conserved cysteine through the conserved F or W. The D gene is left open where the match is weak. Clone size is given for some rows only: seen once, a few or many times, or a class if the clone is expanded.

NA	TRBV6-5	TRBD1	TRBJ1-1	TGTGCCACCTACGGAGGTAACAGGGGGAACACTGAAGCTTTCTTT	CATYGGNRGNTEAFF
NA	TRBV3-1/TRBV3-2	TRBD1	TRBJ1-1	TGTGCCAGCAGCCACCTTACCAGGGGGAACTCTGAAGCTTTCTTT	CASSHLTRGNSEAFF
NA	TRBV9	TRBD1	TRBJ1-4	TGTGCCAGCAGCGTAGGACAGGGTGGTGAAAAACTGTTTTTT	CASSVGQGGEKLFF
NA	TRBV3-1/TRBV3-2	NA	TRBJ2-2	TGTGCCAGCAGAAAACGGGCAGGGGACACCGGGGAGCTGTTTTTT	CASRKRAGDTGELFF
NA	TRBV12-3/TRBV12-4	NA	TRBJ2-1	TGTGCCAGCAGCCCAGCGACGAATGAGCAGTTCTTC	CASSPATNEQFF
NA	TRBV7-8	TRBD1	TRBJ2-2	TGTGCCAGCAGCCCTGCCTTTCCGGGACAGGGGGCCAACACCGGGGAGCTGTTTTTT	CASSPAFPGQGANTGELFF
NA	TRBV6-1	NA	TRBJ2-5	TGTGCCAGCAGTGAACTTAGTATTCAAGAGACCCAGTACTTC	CASSELSIQETQYF
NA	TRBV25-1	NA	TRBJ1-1	TGTGCCAGCAGCCTTCATGGAGGGAACACTGAAGCTTTCTTT	CASSLHGGNTEAFF
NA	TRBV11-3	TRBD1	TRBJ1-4	TGTGCCAGCAGCTTAGCGGGGACAGATGATGAAAAACTGTTTTTT	CASSLAGTDDEKLFF
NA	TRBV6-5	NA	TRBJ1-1	TGTGCCAGCAGTTCGACAGGTGTAACGAACACTGAAGCTTTCTTT	CASSSTGVTNTEAFF
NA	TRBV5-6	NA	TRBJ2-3	TGTGCCAGCAGCAGCTTGCCCGTCACAGATACGCAGTATTTT	CASSSLPVTDTQYF
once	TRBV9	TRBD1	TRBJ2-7	TGTGCCAGCAGCTTAGGACAGGGTCGAACCTACGAGCAGTACTTC	CASSLGQGRTYEQYF
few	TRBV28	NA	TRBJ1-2	TGTGCCAGCCTCGGGGGATCCGTCTGGGGCTACACCTTC	CASLGGSVWGYTF
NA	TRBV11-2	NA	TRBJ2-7	TGTGCCATCGGGTCAGAGACCCCGTACGAGCAGTACTTC	CAIGSETPYEQYF
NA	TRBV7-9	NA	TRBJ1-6	TGTGCCAGCAGCTTAGTAGTGGCAGGGGCCCTCCCCAATTCACCCCTCCACTTT	CASSLVVAGALPNSPLHF
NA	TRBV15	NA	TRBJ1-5	TGTGCCACCAGCACACAGGGTTTCAATCAGCCCCAGCATTTT	CATSTQGFNQPQHF
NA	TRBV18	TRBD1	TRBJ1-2	TGTGCCAGCTCAGCTAACAGGGGTTTAGGTGGCTACACCTTC	CASSANRGLGGYTF
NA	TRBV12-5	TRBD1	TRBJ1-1	TGTGCTAGTGGTTTGCCAGACAGGGGACGGGGTATGAACACTGAAGCTTTCTTT	CASGLPDRGRGMNTEAFF
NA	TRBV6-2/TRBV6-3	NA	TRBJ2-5	TGTGCCAGCAGTTACGGGCTCCTCAGTGGCCAAGAGACCCAGTACTTC	CASSYGLLSGQETQYF
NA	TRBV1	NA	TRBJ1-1	TGCACCAGCAGCTCGGGACAGGGGAATAGCACTGAAGCTTTCTTT	CTSSSGQGNSTEAFF
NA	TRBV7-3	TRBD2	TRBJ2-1	TGTGCCAGCAGCTCAGGGACTAGCGGGGGGCGTTACAATGAGCAGTTCTTC	CASSSGTSGGRYNEQFF
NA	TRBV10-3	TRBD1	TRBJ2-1	TGTGCCATCAGGAGGGCAGACAGGGAGATGGGTGAGCAGTTCTTC	CAIRRADREMGEQFF
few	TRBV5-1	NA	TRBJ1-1	TGCGCCAGCAGCTTGGCCCCGGGTCCGAGGGAAGCTTTCTTT	CASSLAPGPREAFF
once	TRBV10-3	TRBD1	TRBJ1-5	TGTGCCATCAGTAAGACAGGGGGGACGTATAGCAATCAGCCCCAGCATTTT	CAISKTGGTYSNQPQHF
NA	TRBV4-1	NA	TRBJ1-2	TGCGCCAGCAGCCAAGACTCGGGTAACTATGGCTACACCTTC	CASSQDSGNYGYTF
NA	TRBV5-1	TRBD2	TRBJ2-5	TGCGCCAGCAGCTTGACAGACCGACTAGCGCCGTACCAAGAGACCCAGTACTTC	CASSLTDRLAPYQETQYF
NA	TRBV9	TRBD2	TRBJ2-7	TGTGCCAGCAGCCCTCATAGCGGGGGGGCTGGAGGCGAGCAGTACTTC	CASSPHSGGAGGEQYF
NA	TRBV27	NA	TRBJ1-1	TGTGCCAGCAGTCCCCCTCAAATGGGGCCCAAGGCAGGAGCTTTCTTT	CASSPPQMGPKAGAFF
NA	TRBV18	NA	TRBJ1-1	TGTGCCAGCTCCCCCCAAAGAGGGGAAGCTTTCTTT	CASSPQRGEAFF
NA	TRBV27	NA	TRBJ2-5	TGTGCCAGCAGTTTAGAGGGACTCCGCAGGTCGACCCAGTACTTC	CASSLEGLRRSTQYF
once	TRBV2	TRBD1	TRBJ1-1	TGTGCCAGCAGGGACAGGGGGAGCACTGAAGCTTTCTTT	CASRDRGSTEAFF
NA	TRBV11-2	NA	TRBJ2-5	TGTGCCAGCAGCTTAGGGAGACTAGGGAAAGAGACCCAGTACTTC	CASSLGRLGKETQYF
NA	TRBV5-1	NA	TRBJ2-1	TGCGCCAGCAGCTTCCCAAAAGAGAAGATCGACAATGAGCAGTTCTTC	CASSFPKEKIDNEQFF
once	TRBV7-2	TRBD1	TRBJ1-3	TGTGCCAGCAGCGCGTACAGGGGAGAAAACACCATATATTTT	CASSAYRGENTIYF
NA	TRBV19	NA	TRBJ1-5	TGTGCCAGTAGTATAGCAGGCAGGAACAATCAGCCCCAGCATTTT	CASSIAGRNNQPQHF
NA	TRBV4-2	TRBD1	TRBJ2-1	TGTGCCAGCAGCCGCGCGACCAACAGGGGCTCCAACTCCTACAATGAGCAGTTCTTC	CASSRATNRGSNSYNEQFF
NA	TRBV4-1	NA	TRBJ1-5	TGCGCCAGCAGCCATGATGGCGAGGGCAGGAGGATAAATCAGCCCCAGCATTTT	CASSHDGEGRRINQPQHF
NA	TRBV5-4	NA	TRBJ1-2	TGTGCCAGCAGCTTGTTTTTAGGAGAAGCCTATGGCTACACCTTC	CASSLFLGEAYGYTF
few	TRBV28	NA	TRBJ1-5	TGTGCCAGCAGAACGGGGGGGCCCAATCAGCCCCAGCATTTT	CASRTGGPNQPQHF
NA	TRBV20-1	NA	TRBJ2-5	TGCAGTGCTAGTTGGGGCGGGGCCCAAGAGACCCAGTACTTC	CSASWGGAQETQYF
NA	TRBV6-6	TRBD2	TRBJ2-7	TGTGCCAGCAGTTCTACTAGCGGAAGCTCCTACGAGCAGTACTTC	CASSSTSGSSYEQYF